Presented here are 19 T cell receptor beta chains from one specimen sequenced in a study of blood T cells in healthy people across ages (dated by TCRdb to the mid-2010s). Receptors were amplified or captured by 5' RACE. Sequencing was carried out with an Illumina HiSeq 2500. A second PCR of 7 to 11 cycles was run with a J-beta primer mix and a sample-barcoded 5' primer. TCRdb ran its own pipeline on the public reads, namely fastp trimming at Q25 and MiXCR clone calling, and kept in-frame beta chains. Every distinct CDR3 protein forms one entry, paired with its most common genes and DNA. The table for this sample lists roughly 1,700,000 distinct CDR3 sequences; about 28% of them were counted only once. The ten largest clones represent 7.7% of the sample. Sequencing input: blood. The source is a woman aged 25 to 39 in good health.

The sample holds a few counts of this clonotype. The rearrangement joins TRBV6-6 to TRBJ2-3, with 7 bases that match TRBD2. Losses at the gene ends were 8 bases for V and 1 base for J; bases not matched to a gene: 6. Germline V gene data show CDR1 as MNHNY and CDR2 as SVGAGI (reference sequence). CDR3 size: 14 residues. Here the CDR3 DNA reads TGTGCCAGCGGCTTTGCGGGAGGCACAGATACGCAGTATTTT. The encoded protein is CASGFAGGTDTQYF.

This chain uses TRBV12-3 or TRBV12-4 with TRBJ1-2; no reliable D call. V was pared by 6 bases and J by 6 bases, with 14 bases between. The CDR3 runs 13 residues. CDR3 in amino acids: CASSLRRENGYTF. In nucleotides, the CDR3 is TGTGCCAGCAGCCTGAGAAGGGAAAATGGCTACACCTTC.

The chain carries TRBV28 and TRBJ1-5, with 8 bases matching TRBD1. Germline trimming cut 2 bases from V and 7 bases from J; bases unmatched to any gene: 16. The germline gives CDR1 MDHEN, CDR2 SYDVKM. This CDR3 region has 18 residues. CDR3 in DNA: TGTGCCAGCAGTTTACTGAACTTGGGTGGACAGGGAAGGCAGCCCCAGCATTTT. This translates into CASSLLNLGGQGRQPQHF.

This chain joins TRBV5-1 and TRBJ1-2; 8 nucleotides line up with TRBD1. J lost 6 bases, V lost 4 bases, and 11 bases had no gene match. CDR3 length: 15 amino acids. Per the germline V gene, CDR1 is SGHRS and CDR2 is YFSETQ. The CDR3 DNA is TGCGCCAGCAGCGTAGAACAGGGGGGAAGGAATGGCTACACCTTC. This encodes CASSVEQGGRNGYTF.

This clonotype appeared many times. The rearrangement uses TRBV4-2 and TRBJ2-3, with TRBD1 identical over 7 bases. CDR3 length: 15 amino acids. The V and J ends lost 4 bases and 1 base, in that order; junction bases with no gene match: 5. The V gene's germline CDR1 is LGHNA and CDR2 YNFKEQ. The CDR3 bases are TGTGCCAGCAGCCGACAGGGTCCGGGCACAGATACGCAGTATTTT. This gives the protein CASSRQGPGTDTQYF.

The chain employs TRBV5-1 and TRBJ2-7, with 9 bases that match TRBD1. The germline gives CDR1 SGHRS, CDR2 YFSETQ. V was clipped by 2 bases and J by 5 bases; unmatched bases: 5. This CDR3 is 14 amino acids long. The CDR3 DNA reads as TGCGCCAGCAGCTTCGGGGACAGGGCCCACGAGCAGTACTTC. Residues: CASSFGDRAHEQYF.

Many counts were recorded for this clonotype. A junction boundary mismatches the germline segment, possibly from a read error. This chain connects TRBV4-1 to TRBJ2-5; D is possibly TRBD1 (6 bases). Germline CDR1 reads MGHRA; CDR2 reads YSYEKL. The CDR3 sequence is 14 residues long. The CDR3 DNA is TGTGCCAGCAGCTTAGGAGCAGGGGAGGAGACCCAGTACTTC. Translation: CASSLGAGEETQYF.

This clonotype was recorded a few times. This sequence joins TRBV9 and TRBJ2-1; no definite D call. Trimming stripped 0 bases from V and 6 bases from J, with 13 bases between. CDR3 length equals 15 residues. Germline CDR1 reads SGDLS; CDR2 reads YYNGEE. Here the CDR3 reads CASSVDSLGSNEQFF. The DNA for the CDR3 is TGTGCCAGCAGCGTAGATTCTCTCGGCAGCAATGAGCAGTTCTTC.

The V call is TRBV5-1, the J call TRBJ2-3; 9 nucleotides line up with TRBD2. Trimming took 5 bases from V and 2 from J; bases not matched to a gene: 15. CDR3 length: 18 residues. From germline, CDR1 is SGHRS and CDR2 YFSETQ. This CDR3 reads CASRSGLAGIGHTDTQYF. DNA for the CDR3: TGCGCCAGCAGGTCAGGTCTAGCGGGGATTGGGCACACAGATACGCAGTATTTT.

Only one count was recorded for this clonotype. Possible read error: a much larger clone is one base away. V and J are TRBV19 and TRBJ2-4; D is ambiguous. The germline V gene encodes CDR1 LNHDA and CDR2 SQIVND (reference sequence). The CDR3 contains 15 residues. The CDR3 sequence is CASSIGRSPKNMQYF. The CDR3 DNA is TGTGCCAGTAGTATTGGGCGATCACCCAAAAACATGCAGTACTTC.

This clonotype appeared a single time. The V call is TRBV10-3, the J call TRBJ2-3; a possible D gene is TRBD2 (6 bases). V lost 0 bases, J lost 1 base, and 14 bases lay in between. Germline assignment: CDR1 ENHRY and CDR2 SYGVKD. The CDR3 loop spans 17 amino acids. CDR3: CAISESTISGGTDTQYF. The CDR3 coding sequence is TGTGCCATCAGTGAGTCGACCATATCGGGGGGCACAGATACGCAGTATTTT.

Only a few counts were recorded for this clonotype. V usage is TRBV20-1 and J usage is TRBJ2-1, with 10 nucleotides matching TRBD2. Germline-derived CDR1 and CDR2 are DFQATT and SNEGSKA (reference sequence). V lost 1 base to trimming and J lost 5 bases; unmatched junction nucleotides: 11. The CDR3 has 17 amino acids. The CDR3 here is CSARGESGGAYDNEQFF. The CDR3 region has the DNA TGCAGTGCTAGAGGAGAAAGCGGGGGGGCCTATGACAATGAGCAGTTCTTC.

This clonotype was recorded only once. The chain has TRBV20-1 and TRBJ2-2, with TRBD2 matching 9 bases. J was trimmed by 4 bases and V by 0 bases; bases with no gene match: 6. Germline V lookup: CDR1 DFQATT, CDR2 SNEGSKA (reference sequence). This CDR3 is 16 amino acids long. DNA for the CDR3: TGCAGTGCTAGAGATTTCCAGCGGGGGGCCACCGGGGAGCTGTTTTTT. It yields the protein CSARDFQRGATGELFF.

This chain connects TRBV2 to TRBJ2-3; no firm D call. CDR3 length equals 12 residues. Trimming left V 6 bases short and J 6 bases short, with 10 bases between. Looked up from germline, CDR1 is SNHLY and CDR2 is FYNNEI. The CDR3 sequence: CASRAQLDTQYF. Written as DNA, the CDR3 is TGTGCCAGCAGGGCCCAGTTGGATACGCAGTATTTT.

The V and J genes are TRBV5-1 and TRBJ1-2, with 12 nucleotides matching TRBD1. CDR1 SGHRS and CDR2 YFSETQ come from the germline V gene. With V trimmed by 1 base and J by 7 bases, 5 bases remained unmatched. The CDR3 is 15 amino acids. The CDR3 is CASSLQGQGAVGYTF. As DNA, the CDR3 is TGCGCCAGCAGCTTGCAGGGACAGGGGGCAGTTGGCTACACCTTC.

To note about this clonotype: Germline is not matched at one junction end, which may reflect a read error. The chain couples TRBV20-1 to TRBJ2-5; either TRBD1 or TRBD2 may supply D (5 bases each). CDR1 DFQATT and CDR2 SNEGSKA come from the germline V gene (reference sequence). CDR3 size: 15 residues. The CDR3 here is CSARLLDGDQETQCF. The CDR3 DNA reads as TGCAGTGCGAGGCTCCTAGATGGGGACCAAGAGACCCAGTGCTTC.

In this sample, this clonotype turned up many times. The J gene is TRBJ1-2, the V gene TRBV29-1; possible D gene TRBD1, 6 bases. This CDR3 comprises 12 residues. Per germline, CDR1 SQVTM and CDR2 ANQGSEA. The germline V and J ends were trimmed by 5 bases and 4 bases, with 11 bases remaining between them. The chain's CDR3 is CSVRQEGYGYTF. The CDR3 DNA reads as TGCAGCGTTAGACAGGAGGGCTATGGCTACACCTTC.

The chain is built from TRBV7-9 and TRBJ1-2; 7 nucleotides match TRBD1. V was pared by 11 bases and J by 1 base, with 7 bases of the junction left unmatched. Germline assignment: CDR1 SEHNR and CDR2 FQNEAQ (reference sequence). The CDR3 spans 13 residues. The CDR3 loop reads CAPRGGYNYGYTF. CDR3 coding DNA: TGTGCCCCCAGAGGGGGCTATAACTATGGCTACACCTTC.

This clonotype was seen a few times. The rearrangement joins TRBV6-6 to TRBJ1-5; 10 bases fit TRBD1. With 8 bases clipped from V and 3 bases from J, the junction kept 10 bases outside the gene matches. The germline V gene encodes CDR1 MNHNY and CDR2 SVGAGI (reference sequence). CDR3 size: 16 residues. The CDR3 nucleotides read TGTGCCAGCCATGCGGGACAGGGGACGGACAATCAGCCCCAGCATTTT. It yields the protein CASHAGQGTDNQPQHF.